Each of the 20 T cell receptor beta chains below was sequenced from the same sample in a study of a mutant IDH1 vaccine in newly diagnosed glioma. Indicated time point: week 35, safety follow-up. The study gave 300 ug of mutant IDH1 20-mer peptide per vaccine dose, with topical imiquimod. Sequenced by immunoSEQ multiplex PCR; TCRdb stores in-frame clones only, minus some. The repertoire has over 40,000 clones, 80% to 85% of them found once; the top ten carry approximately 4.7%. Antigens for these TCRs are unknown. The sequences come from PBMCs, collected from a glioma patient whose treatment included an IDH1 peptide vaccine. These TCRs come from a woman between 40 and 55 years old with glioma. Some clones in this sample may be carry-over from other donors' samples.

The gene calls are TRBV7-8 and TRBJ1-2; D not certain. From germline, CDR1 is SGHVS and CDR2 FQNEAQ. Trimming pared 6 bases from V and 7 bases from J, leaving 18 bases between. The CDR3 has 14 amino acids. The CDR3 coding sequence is TGTGCCAGCAGTCCCAGGAGGACCACCAGTGGCTACACCTTC. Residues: CASSPRRTTSGYTF. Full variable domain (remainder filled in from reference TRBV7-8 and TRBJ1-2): GAGVSQSPRYKVAKRGQDVALRCDPISGHVSLFWYQQALGQGPEFLTYFQNEAQLDKSGLPSDRFFAERPEGSVSTLKIQRTQQEDSAVYLCASSPRRTTSGYTFGSGTRLTVV.

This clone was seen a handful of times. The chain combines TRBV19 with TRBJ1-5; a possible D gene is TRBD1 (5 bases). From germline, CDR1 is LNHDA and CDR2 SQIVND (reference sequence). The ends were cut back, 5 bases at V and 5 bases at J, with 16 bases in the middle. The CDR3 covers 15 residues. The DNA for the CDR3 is TGTGCCAGTAGTGGGTGGCAGGGAGAAGATCAGCCCCAGCATTTT. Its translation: CASSGWQGEDQPQHF.

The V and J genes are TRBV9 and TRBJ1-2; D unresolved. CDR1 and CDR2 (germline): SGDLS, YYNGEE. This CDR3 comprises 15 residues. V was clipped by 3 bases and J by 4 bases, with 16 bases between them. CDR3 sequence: CASSGGLGLGYGYTF. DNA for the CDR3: TGTGCCAGCAGCGGAGGTCTAGGGTTGGGCTATGGCTACACCTTC. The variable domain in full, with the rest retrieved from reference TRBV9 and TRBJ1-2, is DSGVTQTPKHLITATGQRVTLRCSPRSGDLSVYWYQQSLDQGLQFLIQYYNGEERAKGNILERFSAQQFPDLHSELNLSSLELGDSALYFCASSGGLGLGYGYTFGSGTRLTVV.

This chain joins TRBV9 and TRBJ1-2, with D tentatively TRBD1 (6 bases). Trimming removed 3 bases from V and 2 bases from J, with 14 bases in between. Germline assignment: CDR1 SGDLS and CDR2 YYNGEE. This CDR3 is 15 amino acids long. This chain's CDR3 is CASSATGRANYGYTF. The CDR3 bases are TGTGCCAGCAGCGCTACAGGGAGAGCAAACTATGGCTACACCTTC.

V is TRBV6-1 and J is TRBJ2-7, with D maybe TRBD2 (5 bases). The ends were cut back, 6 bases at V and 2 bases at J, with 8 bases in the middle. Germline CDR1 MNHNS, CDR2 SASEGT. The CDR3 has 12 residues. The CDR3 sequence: CASSRGTYEQYF. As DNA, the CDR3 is TGTGCCAGCAGCCGGGGAACCTACGAGCAGTACTTC.

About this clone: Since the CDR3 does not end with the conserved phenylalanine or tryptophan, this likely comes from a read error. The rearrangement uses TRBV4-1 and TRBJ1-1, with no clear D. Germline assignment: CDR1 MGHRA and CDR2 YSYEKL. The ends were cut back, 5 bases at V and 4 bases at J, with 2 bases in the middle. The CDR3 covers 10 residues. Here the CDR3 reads CASSGTEAFS. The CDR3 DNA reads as TGCGCCAGCAGCGGCACTGAAGCTTTCTCT.

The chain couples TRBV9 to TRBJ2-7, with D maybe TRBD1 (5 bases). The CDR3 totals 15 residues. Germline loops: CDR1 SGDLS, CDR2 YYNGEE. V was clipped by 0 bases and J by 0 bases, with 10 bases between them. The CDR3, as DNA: TGTGCCAGCAGCGTAGAGGACAACCCCTCCTACGAGCAGTACTTC. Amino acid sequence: CASSVEDNPSYEQYF.

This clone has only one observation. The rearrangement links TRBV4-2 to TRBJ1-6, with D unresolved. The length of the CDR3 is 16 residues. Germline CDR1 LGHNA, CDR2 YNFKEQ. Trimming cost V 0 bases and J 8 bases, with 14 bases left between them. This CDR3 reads CASSQESLQLDSPLHF. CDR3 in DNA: TGTGCCAGCAGCCAAGAATCCCTCCAGCTCGATTCACCCCTCCACTTT.

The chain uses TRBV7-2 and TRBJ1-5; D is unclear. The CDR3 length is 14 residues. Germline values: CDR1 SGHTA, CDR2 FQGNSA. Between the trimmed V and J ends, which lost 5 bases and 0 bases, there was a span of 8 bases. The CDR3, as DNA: TGTGCCAGCAGCGCAGCACCTAGCAATCAGCCCCAGCATTTT. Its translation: CASSAAPSNQPQHF.

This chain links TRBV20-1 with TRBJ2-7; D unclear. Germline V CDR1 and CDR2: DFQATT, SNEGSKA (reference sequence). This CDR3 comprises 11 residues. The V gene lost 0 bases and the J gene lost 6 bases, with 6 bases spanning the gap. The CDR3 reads CSARDQGEQYF. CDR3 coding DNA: TGCAGTGCTAGAGATCAAGGCGAGCAGTACTTC.

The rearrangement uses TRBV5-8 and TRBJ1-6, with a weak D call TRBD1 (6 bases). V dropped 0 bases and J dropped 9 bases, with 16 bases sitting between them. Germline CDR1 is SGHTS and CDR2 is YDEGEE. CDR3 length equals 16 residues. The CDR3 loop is CASSLEVGGSGSPLHF. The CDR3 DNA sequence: TGTGCCAGCAGCTTGGAGGTGGGGGGCAGTGGTTCACCCCTCCACTTT.

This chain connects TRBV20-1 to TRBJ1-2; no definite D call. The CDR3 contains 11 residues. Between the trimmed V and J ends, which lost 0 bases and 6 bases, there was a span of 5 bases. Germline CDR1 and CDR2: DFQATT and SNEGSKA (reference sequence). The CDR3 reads CSARDLDGYTF. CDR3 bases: TGCAGTGCTAGAGATCTGGATGGCTACACCTTC.

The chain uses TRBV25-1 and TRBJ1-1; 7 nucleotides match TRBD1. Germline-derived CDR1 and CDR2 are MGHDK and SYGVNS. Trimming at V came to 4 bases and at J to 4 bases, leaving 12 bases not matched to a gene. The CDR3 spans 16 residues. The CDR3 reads CASSVNVGGLGTEAFF. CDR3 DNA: TGTGCCAGCAGTGTCAATGTAGGGGGCTTGGGCACTGAAGCTTTCTTT. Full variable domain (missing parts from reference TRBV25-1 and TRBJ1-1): EADIYQTPRYLVIGTGKKITLECSQTMGHDKMYWYQQDPGMELHLIHYSYGVNSTEKGDLSSESTVSRIRTEHFPLTLESARPSHTSQYLCASSVNVGGLGTEAFFGQGTRLTVV.

The CDR3 sequence is CASSPPGGFGYTF. CDR3 DNA sequence: TGTGCCAGTAGTCCTCCCGGGGGATTTGGCTACACCTTC. V and J are TRBV19 and TRBJ1-2; D is possibly TRBD1 (5 bases). Germline lookup yields CDR1 LNHDA and CDR2 SQIVND (reference sequence). There are 13 residues in the CDR3. Trimming took off 5 bases at V and 7 bases at J, with 14 bases between the two ends.

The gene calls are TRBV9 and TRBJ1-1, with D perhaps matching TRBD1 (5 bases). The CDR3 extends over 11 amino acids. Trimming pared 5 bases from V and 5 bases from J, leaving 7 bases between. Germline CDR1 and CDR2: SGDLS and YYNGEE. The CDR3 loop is CASSEGTEAFF. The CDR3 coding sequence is TGTGCCAGCAGTGAGGGGACTGAAGCTTTCTTT. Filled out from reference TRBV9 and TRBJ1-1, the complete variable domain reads DSGVTQTPKHLITATGQRVTLRCSPRSGDLSVYWYQQSLDQGLQFLIQYYNGEERAKGNILERFSAQQFPDLHSELNLSSLELGDSALYFCASSEGTEAFFGQGTRLTVV.

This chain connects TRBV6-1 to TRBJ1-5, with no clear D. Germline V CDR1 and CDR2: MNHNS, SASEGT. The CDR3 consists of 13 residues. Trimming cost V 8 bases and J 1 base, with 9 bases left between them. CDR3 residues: CASEVRSNQPQHF. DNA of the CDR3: TGTGCCAGCGAGGTTAGGAGCAATCAGCCCCAGCATTTT.

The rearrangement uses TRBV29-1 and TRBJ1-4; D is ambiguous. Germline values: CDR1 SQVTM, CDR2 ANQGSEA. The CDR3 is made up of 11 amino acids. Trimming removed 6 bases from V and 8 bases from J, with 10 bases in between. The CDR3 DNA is TGCAGCGTGAGTAGCGGGGAAAAACTGTTTTTT. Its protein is CSVSSGEKLFF. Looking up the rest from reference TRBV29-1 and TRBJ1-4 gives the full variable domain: SAVISQKPSRDICQRGTSLTIQCQVDSQVTMMFWYRQQPGQSLTLIATANQGSEATYESGFVIDKFPISRPNLTFSTLTVSNMSPEDSSIYLCSVSSGEKLFFGSGTQLSVL.

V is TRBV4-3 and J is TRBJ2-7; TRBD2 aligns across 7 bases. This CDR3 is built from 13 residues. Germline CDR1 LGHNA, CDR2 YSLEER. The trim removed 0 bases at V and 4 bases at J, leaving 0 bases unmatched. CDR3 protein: CASSQEAGYEQYF. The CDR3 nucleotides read TGCGCCAGCAGCCAAGAAGCGGGGTACGAGCAGTACTTC.

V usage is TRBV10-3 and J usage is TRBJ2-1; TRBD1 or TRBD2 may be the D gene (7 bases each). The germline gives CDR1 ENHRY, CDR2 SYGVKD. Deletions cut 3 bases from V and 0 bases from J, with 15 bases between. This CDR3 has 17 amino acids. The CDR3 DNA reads TGTGCCATCAGTGAATCGACAGGGAGGGTCTCCTACAATGAGCAGTTCTTC. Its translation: CAISESTGRVSYNEQFF.

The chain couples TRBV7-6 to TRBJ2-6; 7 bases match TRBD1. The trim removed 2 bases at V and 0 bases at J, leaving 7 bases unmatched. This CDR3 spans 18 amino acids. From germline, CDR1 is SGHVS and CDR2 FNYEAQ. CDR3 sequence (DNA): TGTGCCAGCAGCTTAAGGGGGACAGAGTACTCTGGGGCCAACGTCCTGACTTTC. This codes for CASSLRGTEYSGANVLTF.